This T cell receptor beta chain was found in a study of spatial heterogeneity in lung cancer. General observations from the study: At resection, ubiquitous expanded tumor TCRs appeared in blood more than at follow-up.

A distinct unique molecular identifier was carried by each TCR cDNA molecule. TCRdb called the 5' RACE reads again in MiXCR, with one record for every CDR3 protein. The sample holds tens of thousands of distinct CDR3 sequences, 4.5% to 6% seen once. As for time point: sample taken at primary tumor resection. Unsorted whole RNA samples from tumor, nontumor lung or frozen PBMC were sequenced. The table lists this clonotype with a few counts. What it binds is unknown. CDR3 length: 13 residues. Trimming at V came to 4 bases and at J to 4 bases, leaving 1 base not matched to a gene. Germline lookup yields CDR1 MDHEN and CDR2 SYDVKM.

Sequenced material: PBMCs, taken at surgery. The gene calls are TRBV28 and TRBJ1-5; the match to TRBD1 covers 7 bases. The clonotype originates from a male donor with early-stage non-small cell lung cancer. The CDR3 spells CASSSTGNQPQHF. CDR3 nucleotides: TGTGCCAGCAGTTCGACAGGGAATCAGCCCCAGCATTTT.